These 30 T cell receptor beta chains were sequenced from one sample in a study of cytomegalovirus exposure and HLA in healthy donors. Use of 60 Vbeta and 13 Jbeta primers characterized the PCR. Produced via immunoSEQ multiplex PCR; TCRdb's table is partial and in-frame only. The data contain some 160,000 clones, approximately 85% of them singletons. The sequenced sample consisted of PBMCs. All receptors derive from a man younger than 45 in good health and CMV-seropositive.

The J gene is TRBJ1-2, the V gene TRBV5-4; possible D gene TRBD1, 6 bases. CDR3 length: 14 residues. Germline V CDR1 and CDR2: SGHNT, YYREEE (reference sequence). Trimming pared 0 bases from V and 8 bases from J, leaving 14 bases between. This chain's CDR3 is CASSLDSGAGGYTF. CDR3 coding DNA: TGTGCCAGCAGCTTGGACTCAGGGGCAGGGGGCTACACCTTC.

This clone showed up just once. Mismatch with germline at one junction end may stem from a read error. The chain recombines TRBV10-1 with TRBJ2-7, with 9 bases lining up with TRBD1. Germline V CDR1 and CDR2: WNHNN, SYGVQD (reference sequence). The CDR3 is made up of 12 amino acids. The CDR3 is CASSEPPGQGCF. The CDR3 nucleotides are TGCGCCAGCAGTGAGCCCCCGGGACAGGGCTGCTTC.

The table lists this clone with a count of one. The V and J genes are TRBV7-9 and TRBJ2-2, with D possibly matching TRBD1 (5 bases). Germline V gene sequence: CDR1 SEHNR, CDR2 FQNEAQ (reference sequence). The CDR3 is made up of 13 amino acids. Trimming stripped 7 bases from V and 4 bases from J, with 10 bases between. The CDR3 DNA follows: TGTGCCAGCACACAGGAGAGCACCGGGGAGCTGTTTTTT. This codes for CASTQESTGELFF.

The rearrangement links TRBV11-2 to TRBJ2-7; the match to TRBD2 covers 10 bases. The CDR3 totals 16 residues. The V gene end was trimmed by 4 bases and the J gene end by 7 bases; junction bases not matched to a gene: 13. Per germline, CDR1 SGHAT and CDR2 FQNNGV. DNA of the CDR3: TGTGCCAGCAGCTCAACCTCGACTAGCGGGTTGTTGGAGCAGTACTTC. Encoded protein: CASSSTSTSGLLEQYF.

V is TRBV7-2 and J is TRBJ2-3; D is perhaps TRBD2 (5 bases). Germline lookup yields CDR1 SGHTA and CDR2 FQGNSA. Trimming removed 4 bases from V and 4 bases from J, with 9 bases in between. The CDR3 loop spans 13 amino acids. The DNA for the CDR3 is TGTGCCAGCAGCTCGACTACCCCAGATACGCAGTATTTT. Its translation is CASSSTTPDTQYF.

The chain recombines TRBV10-3 with TRBJ2-3; 11 bases match TRBD2. From germline, CDR1 is ENHRY and CDR2 SYGVKD. V dropped 4 bases and J dropped 2; count of bases not matched to a gene: 8. The CDR3 spans 17 residues. CDR3 loop: CAISAPSGRSPTDTQYF. DNA of the CDR3: TGTGCCATCAGTGCTCCTAGCGGGAGGTCCCCCACAGATACGCAGTATTTT.

The chain couples TRBV2 to TRBJ2-1; 9 bases map to TRBD2. After removal of 5 bases from V and 5 bases from J, the junction contained 7 bases not matched to a gene. The CDR3 totals 15 residues. CDR1 and CDR2 (germline): SNHLY, FYNNEI. Here the CDR3 DNA reads TGTGCCAGCAGTCTCCGACTAGCGGCCGACAATGAGCAGTTCTTC. Encoded protein: CASSLRLAADNEQFF.

The CDR3 protein is CASSQQAELPPYEQYF. The CDR3 DNA is TGCGCCAGCAGCCAACAAGCGGAGCTCCCCCCCTACGAGCAGTACTTC. The chain joins TRBV4-3 to TRBJ2-7; D possibly corresponds to TRBD2 (5 bases). The CDR3 is 16 amino acids. Trimming removed 2 bases at V and 2 bases at J, with 16 bases between. Germline CDR1 is LGHNA and CDR2 is YSLEER.

Details on this clone: One end of the junction fails to match germline, which may point to a read error. The chain combines TRBV7-9 with TRBJ2-2; TRBD2 agrees at 9 bases. Germline V gene lookup returns CDR1 SEHNR and CDR2 FQNEAQ (reference sequence). The CDR3 consists of 14 residues. Written as DNA, the CDR3 is TGTTCCAGCAGCCAGAGCGGGGGGACCGGGGAGCTGTTTTTT. Protein sequence: CSSSQSGGTGELFF.

The rearrangement uses TRBV6-1 and TRBJ2-5; weak D call: TRBD2 (5 bases). Trimming stripped 3 bases from V and 10 bases from J, with 15 bases between. Germline lookup yields CDR1 MNHNS and CDR2 SASEGT. This CDR3 comprises 13 residues. The CDR3 sequence: CASSDMGAGLQYF. In DNA form, the CDR3 reads TGTGCCAGCAGTGATATGGGCGCGGGTCTCCAGTACTTC.

J is TRBJ1-2 and V is TRBV5-6; D possibly corresponds to TRBD1 (6 bases). The CDR3 runs to 14 residues. The germline V and J ends were trimmed by 2 bases and 3 bases, with 11 bases remaining between them. CDR1 and CDR2 (germline): SGHDT, YYEEEE. Here the CDR3 DNA reads TGTGCCAGCAGCTTAGGACAGCTGCACTATGGCTACACCTTC. Translated, it gives CASSLGQLHYGYTF.

The chain uses TRBV5-1 and TRBJ2-7, with D possibly being TRBD2 (5 bases). The ends were cut back, 4 bases at V and 3 bases at J, with 17 bases in the middle. Germline-derived CDR1 and CDR2 are SGHRS and YFSETQ. This CDR3 is 15 amino acids long. CDR3 nucleotide sequence: TGCGCCAGCAGCCCCTTTGAAGGAGGATACTACGAGCAGTACTTC. Translating it yields CASSPFEGGYYEQYF.

The V and J genes are TRBV9 and TRBJ1-1; 8 bases map to TRBD1. Germline CDR1 is SGDLS and CDR2 is YYNGEE. CDR3 length equals 21 residues. With V trimmed by 3 bases and J by 0 bases, 22 bases remained unmatched. The CDR3 DNA is TGTGCCAGCAGCGCCGATACTGACAGGGGTTTTACCGACGCCATGAACACTGAAGCTTTCTTT. It is translated as CASSADTDRGFTDAMNTEAFF.

The genes are TRBV7-8 and TRBJ1-1, with a possible D match to TRBD1 (6 bases). Germline V gene lookup returns CDR1 SGHVS and CDR2 FQNEAQ. Trimming removed 3 bases at V and 4 bases at J, with 15 bases between. The CDR3 has 15 residues. In DNA form, the CDR3 reads TGTGCCAGCAGCTTTTATCAGGGGCCGAGCACTGAAGCTTTCTTT. Its translation is CASSFYQGPSTEAFF.

Written as DNA, the CDR3 is TGTGCCAGTAGTATAACCCGGGTTCCCGTTGAAGGCTACACCTTC. Translation gives CASSITRVPVEGYTF. This chain connects TRBV19 to TRBJ1-2; no reliable D call. V was pared by 2 bases and J by 8 bases, with 18 bases between. Germline V CDR1 and CDR2: LNHDA, SQIVND (reference sequence). This CDR3 spans 15 amino acids. Full variable domain (rest looked up from reference TRBV19 and TRBJ1-2): DGGITQSPKYLFRKEGQNVTLSCEQNLNHDAMYWYRQDPGQGLRLIYYSQIVNDFQKGDIAEGYSVSREKKESFPLTVTSAQKNPTAFYLCASSITRVPVEGYTFGSGTRLTVV.

This CDR3 reads CSGPGTPPSNEQFF. Here the CDR3 DNA reads TGCAGCGGCCCCGGGACTCCTCCTTCGAATGAGCAGTTCTTC. This rearrangement joins TRBV29-1 to TRBJ2-1; TRBD2 is a possible D gene (6 bases). Germline values: CDR1 SQVTM, CDR2 ANQGSEA. The CDR3 totals 14 residues. With 7 bases removed from V and 7 bases from J, the gap between germline ends came to 20 bases.

The CDR3 region is CASSRTVQAKNIQYF. CDR3 DNA: TGTGCCAGTAGTCGGACAGTCCAAGCCAAAAACATTCAGTACTTC. This rearrangement joins TRBV19 to TRBJ2-4, with TRBD1 as a possible D gene (6 bases). Trimming removed 5 bases from V and 0 bases from J, with 11 bases in between. The CDR3 is 15 amino acids. Germline V gives CDR1 LNHDA, CDR2 SQIVND (reference sequence).

A single count supports this clone. J is TRBJ2-5 and V is TRBV10-3; D perhaps matches TRBD2 (6 bases). Germline lookup yields CDR1 ENHRY and CDR2 SYGVKD. This CDR3 is built from 12 residues. V lost 7 bases to trimming and J lost 2 bases, with 8 bases between them. This CDR3 is CAIKGLQETQYF. CDR3 coding DNA: TGTGCCATCAAGGGACTGCAAGAGACCCAGTACTTC.

This chain connects TRBV6-5 to TRBJ2-7; 7 nucleotides line up with TRBD1. Germline V gives CDR1 MNHEY, CDR2 SVGAGI. This CDR3 has 15 amino acids. V was pared by 4 bases and J by 0 bases, with 6 bases of the junction left unmatched. The CDR3 spells CASSWMSGGSYEQYV. CDR3 in DNA: TGTGCCAGCAGTTGGATGTCAGGGGGCTCCTACGAGCAGTACGTC.

This clone was counted a single time. This chain uses TRBV11-3 with TRBJ2-5; TRBD2 matches at 8 bases. CDR1 and CDR2 (germline): SGHNT, YENEEA. J gave up 2 bases and V 7 bases, and 12 bases lay outside the gene matches. The CDR3 totals 16 residues. The CDR3 DNA follows: TGTGCCAGCAATCGGGGGGGACCACACCCTCAAGAGACCCAGTACTTC. Its translation: CASNRGGPHPQETQYF.

The chain joins TRBV5-1 to TRBJ2-1; tentatively, D is TRBD2 (6 bases). V was trimmed by 4 bases and J by 10 bases, leaving 21 bases between them. The CDR3 loop spans 15 amino acids. CDR1 SGHRS and CDR2 YFSETQ come from the germline V gene. The CDR3 DNA reads as TGCGCCAGCAGCCGCGGGACTTCCAGAAATTGGGAGCAGTTCTTC. Amino acids: CASSRGTSRNWEQFF.

The chain combines TRBV7-2 with TRBJ1-1; no clear D gene. CDR3 length: 14 residues. In germline, CDR1 is SGHTA, CDR2 FQGNSA. Trimming removed 1 base at V and 2 bases at J, with 8 bases between. The CDR3 reads CASSLGQLNTEAFF. Here the CDR3 DNA reads TGTGCCAGCAGCTTAGGTCAGTTAAACACTGAAGCTTTCTTT.

The chain's CDR3 is CASSLRGTDTQYF. CDR3 in DNA: TGTGCCAGCAGTTTAAGAGGCACAGATACGCAGTATTTT. The chain links TRBV28 to TRBJ2-3; D unclear. There are 13 residues in the CDR3. Germline assignment: CDR1 MDHEN and CDR2 SYDVKM. The V gene lost 2 bases and the J gene lost 1 base, with 4 bases spanning the gap.

This chain links TRBV6-5 with TRBJ1-2; TRBD1 aligns across 7 bases. V lost 7 bases, J lost 7 bases, and 9 bases stayed unmatched. The CDR3 has 13 amino acids. The germline V gene encodes CDR1 MNHEY and CDR2 SVGAGI. As DNA, the CDR3 is TGTGCCAGCACGGGACAGCTCGGAAGTGGCTACACCTTC. As protein: CASTGQLGSGYTF.

The chain combines TRBV30 with TRBJ2-5; D possibly corresponds to TRBD1 (8 bases). The germline gives CDR1 GTSNPN, CDR2 SVGIG (reference sequence). The CDR3 spans 13 residues. The V end lost 3 bases, the J end lost 11 bases, and 19 bases lay between the germline ends. As DNA, the CDR3 is TGTGCCTGGAGATCGCAGGGGGCGGGGGAGCAGTACTTC. Its translation is CAWRSQGAGEQYF. The entire variable domain, with the rest obtained from reference TRBV30 and TRBJ2-5, is as follows: SQTIHQWPATLVQPVGSPLSLECTVEGTSNPNLYWYRQAAGRGLQLLFYSVGIGQISSEVPQNLSASRPQDRQFILSSKKLLLSDSGFYLCAWRSQGAGEQYFGPGTRLLVL.

V is TRBV11-2 and J is TRBJ1-4, with no clear D. Deletions cut 3 bases from V and 0 bases from J, with 8 bases between. There are 15 residues in the CDR3. Germline loops: CDR1 SGHAT, CDR2 FQNNGV. The CDR3: CASSFGPATNEKLFF. The DNA of the CDR3 is TGTGCCAGCAGCTTTGGTCCAGCAACTAATGAAAAACTGTTTTTT.

The chain couples TRBV6-5 to TRBJ2-2; 7 nucleotides line up with TRBD2. Germline V gene data show CDR1 as MNHEY and CDR2 as SVGAGI. There are 15 residues in the CDR3. The junction had 16 bases not matched to a gene; V was cut back by 9 bases and J by 9 bases. The CDR3 DNA reads as TGTGCCAGATGCCCTAAGCGGGAAAGGATAAGGGAGCTGTTTTTT. It translates to CARCPKRERIRELFF.

The chain is built from TRBV7-8 and TRBJ2-2; the D is unclear. V was cut by 8 bases and J by 5 bases, with 15 bases left in between. Germline V gene sequence: CDR1 SGHVS, CDR2 FQNEAQ. The CDR3 is 14 amino acids. CDR3 DNA: TGTGCCAGCGGTCCTATTCGGTCTACCGGGGAGCTGTTTTTT. This sequence encodes CASGPIRSTGELFF.

CDR3 nucleotide sequence: TGTGCCAGCAGCCCCGGGGTGGGGGGAGAGACCGGGGAGCTGTTTTTT. As protein: CASSPGVGGETGELFF. The chain combines TRBV11-3 with TRBJ2-2; tentatively, D is TRBD2 (6 bases). V shed 5 bases and J shed 5 bases, with 18 bases lying between them. The CDR3 sequence is 16 residues long. Germline values: CDR1 SGHNT, CDR2 YENEEA.

The rearrangement uses TRBV4-3 and TRBJ2-1, with 10 bases matching TRBD2. Germline-derived CDR1 and CDR2 are LGHNA and YSLEER. The CDR3 has 14 residues. V gave up 0 bases and J gave up 9 bases; unmatched junction bases: 2. For the CDR3, the DNA is TGCGCCAGCAGCCAAGAGGGACTAGCGAGTGAGCAGTTCTTC. Protein product: CASSQEGLASEQFF.